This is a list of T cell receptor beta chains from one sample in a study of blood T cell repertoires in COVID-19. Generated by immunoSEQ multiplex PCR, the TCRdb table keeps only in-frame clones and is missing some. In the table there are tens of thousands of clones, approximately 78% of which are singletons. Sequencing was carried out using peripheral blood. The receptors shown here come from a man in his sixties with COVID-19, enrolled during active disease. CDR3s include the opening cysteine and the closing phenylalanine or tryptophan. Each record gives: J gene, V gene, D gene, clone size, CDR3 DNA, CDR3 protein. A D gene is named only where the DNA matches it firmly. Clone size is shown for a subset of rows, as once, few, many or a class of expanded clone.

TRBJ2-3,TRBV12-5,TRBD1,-,TGTGCTAGTGGGATAACAGGGGTAGATACGCAGTATTTT,CASGITGVDTQYF
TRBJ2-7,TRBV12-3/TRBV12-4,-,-,TGTGCCAGCACCCCTCAAGCGGGCGGGGAGCAGTACTTC,CASTPQAGGEQYF
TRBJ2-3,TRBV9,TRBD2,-,TGTGCCAGCAGCCCCCGGGAGGGGGGGGTAGATACGCAGTATTTT,CASSPREGGVDTQYF
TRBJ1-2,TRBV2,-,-,TGTGCCAGCAGCAGGGATTACAATGATGGCTACACCTTC,CASSRDYNDGYTF
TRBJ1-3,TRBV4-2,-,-,TGTGCCAGCAGCCAAACTCTAAGCTCTGGAAACACCATATATTTT,CASSQTLSSGNTIYF
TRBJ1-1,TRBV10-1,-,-,TGCGTCCCCGCCGGGGAAGCTTTCTTT,CVPAGEAFF
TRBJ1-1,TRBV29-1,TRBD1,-,TGCAGCGTGGGACAGGCCAGAGAAGCTTTCTTT,CSVGQAREAFF
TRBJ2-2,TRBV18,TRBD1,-,TGTGCCAGCTCACCACCCGGGACAGTGAACACCGGGGAGCTGTTTTTT,CASSPPGTVNTGELFF
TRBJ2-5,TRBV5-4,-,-,TGTGCCAGCAGCCCTACTTCTAGCGCTCAAGAGACCCAGTACTTC,CASSPTSSAQETQYF
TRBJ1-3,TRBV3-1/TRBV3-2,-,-,TGTGCCAGCAGCCAAGCGCCAGTCTCTGGAAACACCATATATTTT,CASSQAPVSGNTIYF
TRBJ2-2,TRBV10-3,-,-,TGTGCCATCAGTGAAGGGGGGGCCGGGGAGCTGTTTTTT,CAISEGGAGELFF
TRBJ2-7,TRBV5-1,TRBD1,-,TGCGCCAGCAGCTTGTTGGCAGGACAGGGGACCTACGAGCAGTACTTC,CASSLLAGQGTYEQYF
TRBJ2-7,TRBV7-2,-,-,TGTGCCTTACTACCGCGGGGCTCTAGCTCCTACGAGCAGTACTTC,CALLPRGSSSYEQYF
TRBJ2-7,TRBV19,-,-,TGTGCCAGTAGTATAGGCATCGGGAGCGAGCAGTACTTC,CASSIGIGSEQYF
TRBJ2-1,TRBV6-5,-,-,TGTGCCAGCGGTATAGCGAGCTACAATGAGCAGTTCTTC,CASGIASYNEQFF
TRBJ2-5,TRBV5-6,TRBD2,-,TGTGCCAGCACCTTGGGGGGGGTCAAGACGACCCAGTACTTC,CASTLGGVKTTQYF
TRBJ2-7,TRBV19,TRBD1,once,TGTGCCAGTAGTAACTCCGGGACAGGGGGCTACGAGCAGTACTTC,CASSNSGTGGYEQYF
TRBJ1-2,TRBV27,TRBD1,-,TGTGCCAGCAGTTTCCGACAGGGGTATGGCTACACCTTC,CASSFRQGYGYTF
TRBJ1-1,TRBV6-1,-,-,TGTGCCAGCAGTGAAGTCGAGGAGGCTTTCTTT,CASSEVEEAFF
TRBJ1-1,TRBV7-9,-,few,TGTGCCAGCAGTTTATATCCCCCTGAAGCTTTCTTT,CASSLYPPEAFF
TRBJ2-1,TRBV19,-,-,TGTGCCAGTAGTATAGATAGGAGCGGATCCCAGTTCTTC,CASSIDRSGSQFF
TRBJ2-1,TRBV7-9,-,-,TGTGCCAGCAGCTTGACCCACAGGGACGAGCAGTTCTTC,CASSLTHRDEQFF
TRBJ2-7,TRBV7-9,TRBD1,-,TGTGCCAGCAGCTTAGGACAGGGGGCTTACGAGCAGTACTTC,CASSLGQGAYEQYF
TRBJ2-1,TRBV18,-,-,TGTGCCAGCTCACCCGGACACACTGGGTCCTACAATGAGCAGTTCTTC,CASSPGHTGSYNEQFF
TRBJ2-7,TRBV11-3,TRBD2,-,TGTGCCAGCAGCGCCCCGTATAGCGGGAAATCCTACGAGCAGTACTTC,CASSAPYSGKSYEQYF
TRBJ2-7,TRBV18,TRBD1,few,TGTGCCAGCTCACCACCGGGACAGGGGGTCTACGAGCAGTACTTC,CASSPPGQGVYEQYF
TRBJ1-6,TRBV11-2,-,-,TGTGCCAGCACCGCGGGGGGGGGAAGGTCACCCCTCCACTTT,CASTAGGGRSPLHF
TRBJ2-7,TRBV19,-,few,TGTGCCAGTGGCACCTACGAGCAGTACTTC,CASGTYEQYF
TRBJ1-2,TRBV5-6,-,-,TGTGCCAGCAGCTTGAAAGGGGTCAGCTACACCTTC,CASSLKGVSYTF
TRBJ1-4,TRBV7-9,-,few,TGTGCCAGCAGTTCAGACAGACCAACTAATGAAAAACTGTTTTTT,CASSSDRPTNEKLFF
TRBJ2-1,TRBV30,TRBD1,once,TGTGCCTGGAAGACGACAGGGGGCTACAATGAGCAGTTCTTC,CAWKTTGGYNEQFF